This TCR beta chain emerged from a study of PD-1 blockade in mismatch repair-deficient tumors. Study context: Patients had more than ten mismatch repair-deficient cancer types, all previously treated and progressing. General study points: Rapid post-treatment expansion, then contraction, generally preceding radiologic response, marked tumor-resident clones.

In this sample, this clone turned up once. Its antigen remains unidentified. Mismatch repair deficiency was confirmed in all patients, by PCR or immunohistochemistry. TCR sequencing covered a few patients who responded to pembrolizumab. Germline V lookup: CDR1 SGHTA, CDR2 FQGNSA. The CDR3 is 14 residues long. V gave up 1 base and J gave up 0 bases, with 6 bases separating them. The protocol was immunoSEQ multiplex PCR, while the TCRdb copy is restricted to in-frame clones and leaves out a portion. The sample has approximately 50,000 clones, around 73% seen once. The chain employs TRBV7-2 and TRBJ2-5; D gene uncertain. This clonotype was obtained from an adult with mismatch repair-deficient cancer. Sequences were derived from peripheral blood, sampled 4 weeks after starting pembrolizumab. Here the CDR3 reads CASSLDPDQETQYF. The CDR3, as DNA: TGTGCCAGCAGCTTAGATCCGGACCAAGAGACCCAGTACTTC.